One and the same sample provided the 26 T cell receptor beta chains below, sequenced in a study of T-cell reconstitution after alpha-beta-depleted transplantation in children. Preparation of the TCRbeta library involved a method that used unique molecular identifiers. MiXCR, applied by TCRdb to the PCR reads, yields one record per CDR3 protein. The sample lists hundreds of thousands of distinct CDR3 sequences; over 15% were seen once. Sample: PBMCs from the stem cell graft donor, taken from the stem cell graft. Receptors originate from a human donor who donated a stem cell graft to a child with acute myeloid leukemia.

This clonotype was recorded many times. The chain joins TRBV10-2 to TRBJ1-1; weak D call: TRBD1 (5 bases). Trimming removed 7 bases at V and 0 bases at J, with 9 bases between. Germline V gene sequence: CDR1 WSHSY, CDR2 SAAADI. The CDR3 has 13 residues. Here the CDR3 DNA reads TGCGCCAGCACCGGACAAGTGAACACTGAAGCTTTCTTT. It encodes CASTGQVNTEAFF.

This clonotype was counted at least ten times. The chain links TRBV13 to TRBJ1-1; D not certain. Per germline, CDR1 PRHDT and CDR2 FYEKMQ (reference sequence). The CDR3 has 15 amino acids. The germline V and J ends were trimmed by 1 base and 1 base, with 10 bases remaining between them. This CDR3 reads CASSLVVQRNTEAFF. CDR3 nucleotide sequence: TGTGCCAGCAGCTTAGTTGTTCAGCGGAACACTGAAGCTTTCTTT. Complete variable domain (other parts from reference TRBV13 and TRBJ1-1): AAGVIQSPRHLIKEKRETATLKCYPIPRHDTVYWYQQGPGQDPQFLISFYEKMQSDKGSIPDRFSAQQFSDYHSELNMSSLELGDSALYFCASSLVVQRNTEAFFGQGTRLTVV.

CDR3 region: CASSTGLDDGYF. DNA for the CDR3: TGTGCCAGCAGCACCGGATTGGACGATGGGTATTTT. The chain is built from TRBV7-9 and TRBJ1-3; D ambiguous. The CDR3 has 12 amino acids. V was shortened by 5 bases and J by 16 bases, with 18 bases between the two germline ends. Germline V gene sequence: CDR1 SEHNR, CDR2 FQNEAQ (reference sequence).

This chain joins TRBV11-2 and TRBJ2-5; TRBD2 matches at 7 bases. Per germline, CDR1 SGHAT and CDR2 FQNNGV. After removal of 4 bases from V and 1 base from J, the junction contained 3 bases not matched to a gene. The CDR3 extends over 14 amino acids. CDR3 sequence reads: CASSYQRGQETQYF. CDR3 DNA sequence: TGTGCCAGCAGCTACCAGCGGGGCCAAGAGACCCAGTACTTC.

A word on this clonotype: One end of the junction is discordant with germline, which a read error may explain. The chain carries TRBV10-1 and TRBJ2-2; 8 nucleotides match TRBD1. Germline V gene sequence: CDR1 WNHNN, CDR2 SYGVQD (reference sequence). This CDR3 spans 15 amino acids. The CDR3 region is CASSEAGGYTGEVFF. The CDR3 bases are TGCGCCAGCAGTGAAGCAGGGGGCTACACCGGGGAGGTGTTTTTT.

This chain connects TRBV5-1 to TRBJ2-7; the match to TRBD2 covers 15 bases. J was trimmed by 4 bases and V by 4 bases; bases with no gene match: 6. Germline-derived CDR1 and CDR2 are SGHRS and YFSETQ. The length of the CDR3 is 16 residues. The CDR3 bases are TGCGCCAGCAGCAGGGGACTAGCGGGGGGAGAGTACGAGCAGTACTTC. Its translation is CASSRGLAGGEYEQYF.

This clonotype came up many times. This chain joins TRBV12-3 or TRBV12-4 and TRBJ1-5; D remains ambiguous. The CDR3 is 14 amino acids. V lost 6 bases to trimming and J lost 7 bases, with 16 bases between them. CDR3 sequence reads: CASSPDWSEQPQHF. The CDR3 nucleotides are TGTGCCAGCAGCCCAGACTGGAGCGAGCAGCCCCAGCATTTT.

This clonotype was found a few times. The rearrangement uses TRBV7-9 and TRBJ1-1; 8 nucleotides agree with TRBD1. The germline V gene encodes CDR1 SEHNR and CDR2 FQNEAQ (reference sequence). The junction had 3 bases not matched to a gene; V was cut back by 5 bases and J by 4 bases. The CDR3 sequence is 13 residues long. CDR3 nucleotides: TGTGCCAGCAGCGCTCAGGGGGCCACTGAAGCTTTCTTT. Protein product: CASSAQGATEAFF.

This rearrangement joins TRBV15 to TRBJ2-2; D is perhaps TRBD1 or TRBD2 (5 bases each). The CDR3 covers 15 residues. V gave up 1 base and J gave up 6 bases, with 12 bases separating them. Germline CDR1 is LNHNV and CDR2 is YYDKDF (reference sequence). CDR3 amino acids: CATSRGVRGAGELFF. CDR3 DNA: TGTGCCACCAGCAGAGGGGTTCGGGGCGCCGGGGAGCTGTTTTTT.

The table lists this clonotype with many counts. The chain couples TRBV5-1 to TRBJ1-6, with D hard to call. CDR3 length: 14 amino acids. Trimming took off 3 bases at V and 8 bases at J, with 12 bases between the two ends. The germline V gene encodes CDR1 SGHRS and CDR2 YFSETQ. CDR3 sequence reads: CASSWADGDSPLHF. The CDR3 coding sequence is TGCGCCAGCAGCTGGGCGGACGGGGATTCACCCCTCCACTTT.

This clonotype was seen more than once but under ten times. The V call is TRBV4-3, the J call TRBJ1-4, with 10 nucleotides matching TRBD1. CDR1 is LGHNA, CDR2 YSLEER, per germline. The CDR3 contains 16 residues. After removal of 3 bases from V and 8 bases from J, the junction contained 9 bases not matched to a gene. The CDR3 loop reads CASSQLIGTGDEKLFF. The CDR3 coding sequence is TGCGCCAGCAGCCAGTTAATCGGGACAGGGGACGAAAAACTGTTTTTT.

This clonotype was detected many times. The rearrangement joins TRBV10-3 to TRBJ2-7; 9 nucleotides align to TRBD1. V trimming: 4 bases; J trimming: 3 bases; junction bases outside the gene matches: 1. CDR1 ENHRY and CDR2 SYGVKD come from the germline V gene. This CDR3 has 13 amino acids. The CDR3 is CAISAGQGYEQYF. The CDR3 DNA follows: TGTGCCATCAGTGCGGGACAGGGCTACGAGCAGTACTTC.

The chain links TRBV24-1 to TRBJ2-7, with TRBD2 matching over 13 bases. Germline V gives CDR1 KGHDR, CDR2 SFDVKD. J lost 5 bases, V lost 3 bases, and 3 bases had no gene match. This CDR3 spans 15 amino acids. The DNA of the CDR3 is TGTGCCACCAGTGATCGACTAGCGGGGGGTAACGAGCAGTACTTC. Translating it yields CATSDRLAGGNEQYF.

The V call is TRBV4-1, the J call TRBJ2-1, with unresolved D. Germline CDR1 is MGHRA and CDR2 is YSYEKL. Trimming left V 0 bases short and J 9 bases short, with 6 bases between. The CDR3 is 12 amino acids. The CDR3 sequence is CASSQDRSEQFF. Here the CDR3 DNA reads TGCGCCAGCAGCCAAGATAGAAGTGAGCAGTTCTTC.

In nucleotides, the CDR3 is TGTGCCAGCATTCCGCCGGGGAACACAGATACGCAGTATTTT. Its translation is CASIPPGNTDTQYF. The chain carries TRBV7-9 and TRBJ2-3, with a tentative D call TRBD2 (5 bases). V was clipped by 7 bases and J by 2 bases, with 13 bases between them. Per germline, CDR1 SEHNR and CDR2 FQNEAQ (reference sequence). The CDR3 runs to 14 residues.

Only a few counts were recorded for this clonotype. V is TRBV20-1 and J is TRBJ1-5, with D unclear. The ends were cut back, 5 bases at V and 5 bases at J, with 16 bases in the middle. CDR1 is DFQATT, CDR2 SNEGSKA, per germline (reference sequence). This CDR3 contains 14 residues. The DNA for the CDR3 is TGCAGTGCTCCCAGACTCTTAGCAGATCAGCCCCAGCATTTT. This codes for CSAPRLLADQPQHF.

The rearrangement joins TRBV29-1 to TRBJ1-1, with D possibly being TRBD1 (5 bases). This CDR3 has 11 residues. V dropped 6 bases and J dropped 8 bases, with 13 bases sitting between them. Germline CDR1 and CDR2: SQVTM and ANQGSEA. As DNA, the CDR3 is TGCAGCGTGGGGGACCTTGACGAAGCTTTCTTT. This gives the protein CSVGDLDEAFF. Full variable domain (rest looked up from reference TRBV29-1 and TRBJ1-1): SAVISQKPSRDICQRGTSLTIQCQVDSQVTMMFWYRQQPGQSLTLIATANQGSEATYESGFVIDKFPISRPNLTFSTLTVSNMSPEDSSIYLCSVGDLDEAFFGQGTRLTVV.

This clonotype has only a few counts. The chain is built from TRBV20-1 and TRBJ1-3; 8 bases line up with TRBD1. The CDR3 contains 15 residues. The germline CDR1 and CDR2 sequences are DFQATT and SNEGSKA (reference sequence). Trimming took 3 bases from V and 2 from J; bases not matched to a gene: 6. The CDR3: CSASLDRGTGNTIYF. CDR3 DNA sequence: TGCAGTGCTAGCCTCGACAGGGGTACTGGAAACACCATATATTTT.

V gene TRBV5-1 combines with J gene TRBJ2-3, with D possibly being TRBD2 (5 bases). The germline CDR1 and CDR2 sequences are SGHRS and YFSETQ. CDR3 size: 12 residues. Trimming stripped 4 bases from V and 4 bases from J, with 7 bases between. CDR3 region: CASSGLADTQYF. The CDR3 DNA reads TGCGCCAGCAGCGGACTTGCAGATACGCAGTATTTT.

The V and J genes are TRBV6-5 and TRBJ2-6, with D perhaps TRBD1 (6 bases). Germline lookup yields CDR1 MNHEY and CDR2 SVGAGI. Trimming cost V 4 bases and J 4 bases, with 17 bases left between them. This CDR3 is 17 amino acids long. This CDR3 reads CASSFILGARGANVLTF. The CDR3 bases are TGTGCCAGCAGTTTCATCTTGGGGGCGCGGGGGGCCAACGTCCTGACTTTC.

The CDR3 sequence is CASSAPGGRLPYTQYF. CDR3 sequence (DNA): TGTGCCAGCAGTGCCCCGGGGGGCCGGTTACCTTATACGCAGTATTTT. This chain joins TRBV28 and TRBJ2-3, with D maybe TRBD2 (7 bases). The CDR3 has 16 residues. CDR1 is MDHEN, CDR2 SYDVKM, per germline. V lost 5 bases, J lost 7 bases, and 22 bases lay in between.

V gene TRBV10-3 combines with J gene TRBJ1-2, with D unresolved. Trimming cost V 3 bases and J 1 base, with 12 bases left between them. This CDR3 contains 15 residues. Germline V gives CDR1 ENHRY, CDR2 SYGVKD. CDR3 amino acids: CAISERGNRNYGYTF. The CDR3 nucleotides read TGTGCCATCAGTGAAAGAGGAAACCGTAACTATGGCTACACCTTC.

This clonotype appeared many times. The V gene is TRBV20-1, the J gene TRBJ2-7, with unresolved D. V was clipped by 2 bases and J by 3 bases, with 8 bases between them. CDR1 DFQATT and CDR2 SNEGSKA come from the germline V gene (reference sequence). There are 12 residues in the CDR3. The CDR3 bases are TGCAGTGCTAGACTGGATGGCTACGAGCAGTACTTC. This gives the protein CSARLDGYEQYF.

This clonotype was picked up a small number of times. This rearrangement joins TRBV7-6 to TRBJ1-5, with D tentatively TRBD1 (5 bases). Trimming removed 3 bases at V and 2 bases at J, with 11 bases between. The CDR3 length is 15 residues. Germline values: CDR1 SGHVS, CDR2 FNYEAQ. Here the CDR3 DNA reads TGTGCCAGCAGCTTGTCGCGGGGCGGCAATCAGCCCCAGCATTTT. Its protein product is CASSLSRGGNQPQHF. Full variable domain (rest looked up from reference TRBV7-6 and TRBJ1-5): GAGVSQSPRYKVTKRGQDVALRCDPISGHVSLYWYRQALGQGPEFLTYFNYEAQQDKSGLPNDRFSAERPEGSISTLTIQRTEQRDSAMYRCASSLSRGGNQPQHFGDGTRLSIL.

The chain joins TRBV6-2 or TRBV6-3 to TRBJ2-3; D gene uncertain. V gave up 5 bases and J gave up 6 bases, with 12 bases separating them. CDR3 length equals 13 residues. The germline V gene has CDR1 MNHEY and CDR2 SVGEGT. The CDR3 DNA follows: TGTGCCAGCAGTCAGCTCCGGTGGGATACGCAGTATTTT. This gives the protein CASSQLRWDTQYF.

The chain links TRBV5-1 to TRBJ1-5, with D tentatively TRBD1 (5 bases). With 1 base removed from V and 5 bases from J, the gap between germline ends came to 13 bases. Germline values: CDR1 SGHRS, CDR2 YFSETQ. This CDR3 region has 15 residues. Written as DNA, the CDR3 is TGCGCCAGCAGCTTGCTTACAGGAGGCGATCAGCCCCAGCATTTT. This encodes CASSLLTGGDQPQHF.